This paragraph reports one T cell receptor (beta chain). This specimen comes from a study of blood T cell repertoires in COVID-19. The wider study: Specimens from acute and convalescent COVID-19 originated in the United States, Italy and Spain. The analysed material was cDNA or gDNA that came from T cells, B-cell-depleted T cells, or PBMCs.

Original processing methods: The authors estimated nucleated cell counts from reference gene primer amplification. Repertoires were generated with immunoSEQ multiplex PCR, while TCRdb's copy carries only in-frame clones and drops some. V and J calls and clone size follow that table, whereas D and trimming were derived from the DNA. The data hold roughly 300,000 clones, with roughly 90% observed a single time. The sequence derives from a man in his late teens or twenties who had recovered from COVID-19. The sample taken for sequencing was peripheral blood.

CDR3 DNA sequence: TGTGCCAGCAGCTTTACGTTTACGGGGGGTGATGGCTACACCTTC. It specifies CASSFTFTGGDGYTF. The V gene is TRBV7-2, the J gene TRBJ1-2; weak D call: TRBD1 (5 bases). This CDR3 comprises 15 residues. The V gene's germline CDR1 is SGHTA and CDR2 FQGNSA. With 3 bases removed from V and 6 bases from J, the gap between germline ends came to 17 bases.